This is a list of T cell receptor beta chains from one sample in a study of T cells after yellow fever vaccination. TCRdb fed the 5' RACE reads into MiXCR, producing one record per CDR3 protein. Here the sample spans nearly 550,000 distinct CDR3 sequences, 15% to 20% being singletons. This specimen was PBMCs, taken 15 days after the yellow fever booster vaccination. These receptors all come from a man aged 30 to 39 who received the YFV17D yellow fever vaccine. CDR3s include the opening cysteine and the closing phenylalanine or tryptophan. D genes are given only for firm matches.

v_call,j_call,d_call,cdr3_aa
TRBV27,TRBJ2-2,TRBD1,CASSFAAGTGGVGELFF
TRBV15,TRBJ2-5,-,CATSLTRYQETQYF
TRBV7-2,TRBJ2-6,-,CASSLADTGIGYSGANVLTF
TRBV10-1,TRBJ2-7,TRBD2,CASSVGKLAAPYEQYF
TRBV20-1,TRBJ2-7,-,CSAHTDGGPEQYF
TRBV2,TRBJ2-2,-,CASTLQRIGNTGELFF
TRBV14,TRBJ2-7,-,CASRRLRGEQYF
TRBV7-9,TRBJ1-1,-,CASSQTQEGAFF
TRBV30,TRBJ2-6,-,CAWSINRISGANVLTF
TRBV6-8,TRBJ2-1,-,CASRIRVFEQFF
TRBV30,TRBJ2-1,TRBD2,CAGTSGYNEQFF
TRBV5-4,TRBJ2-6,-,CASRVSGANVLTF
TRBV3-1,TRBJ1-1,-,CASSQEGASPVGTEAFF
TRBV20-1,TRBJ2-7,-,CSELAYEQYF
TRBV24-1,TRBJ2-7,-,CATSDRILPYEQYF
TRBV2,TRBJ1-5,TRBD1,CASSGDSSNQPQHF
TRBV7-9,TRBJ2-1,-,CASSLDRVAEQFF
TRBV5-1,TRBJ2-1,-,CASSLGLQEYNEQFF
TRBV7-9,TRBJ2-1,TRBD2,CASSDSGSLGNEQFF
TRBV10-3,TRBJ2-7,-,CAISESNQGAKYF
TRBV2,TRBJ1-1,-,CASSDDFLRPGAEAFF